This T cell receptor (beta chain) was sequenced in a study of shared clonotypes between healthy human individuals (dated by TCRdb to the early 2020s). About the investigation overall: The cohort included a few men and two women between 18 and 49 years of age. For each donor, CD4 naive and CD4 memory were each given three plates, CD8 naive was given two plates, and CD8 memory was given one plate. To estimate repertoire size and how much clonotypes are shared between individuals, the study performed deep sequencing of blood TCR repertoires from 4 to 6 healthy adults. Libraries were prepared and TCR repertoires were sequenced by different laboratories using diverse techniques, in order to increase sequencing depth and limit assay-specific biases. Per donor, leukapheresis produced somewhere between about 0.9 and 9 billion PBMCs.

TCR CDR3 regions were amplified from genomic DNA by multiplex PCR using the deep immunoSEQ assay. Genomic DNA extracted from each cell subset was distributed evenly over all wells of several immunoSEQ 96-well plates, and each plate served as one replicate. For sorted subsets, each replicate PCR was loaded with around 220 ng genomic DNA, equivalent to 30,000 or so T cell genomes. Purified libraries were quantified with a Qubit 3.0 fluorometer, sized on a Bioanalyzer 2100, and re-quantified with the KAPA Library Quantification kit. Every immunoSEQ 96-well plate was sequenced on a dedicated single-read 150-cycle Illumina NextSeq 550 flow cell. Per the source publication's procedure: Because only junctional sequences without quality scores were contained in the immunoSEQ output, filtering matching that applied to full-length reads could not be performed. Sequences were annotated with PyIR, a Python wrapper for IgBLAST v1.9, using IMGT germline references to assign V/J genes and CDR3. Reads with weak V/J assignments (E-value above 1e-6), missing CDR3, stop codons, out-of-frame junctions, or ambiguous translated residues were removed. V3J clonotypes were defined as sequences sharing an identical inferred V gene, J gene, and CDR3 amino acid sequence. To compute the percentage overlap between repertoires, the number of shared unique clonotypes was divided by the size of the smaller repertoire. Three approaches were used to assess repertoire richness: RTK rarefaction, the Chao1 estimator, and Recon v2.1 estimates of unobserved clonotypes. Generation probabilities for all TCRbeta clonotypes obtained by the gDNA method from a few donors were computed using OLGA. TCRdb re-hosts the immuneACCESS table, in-frame sequences only. Its copies lack some clones; in the studies checked, an unresolved V gene accounts for under half of them, and the cause for the rest is not known. V, J and clone size reflect that table, while D and trimming were determined from the DNA. Within this sample are around 2.1 million clones, with nearly 97% of them counted one time only. Roughly 0.13% of the sample goes to the ten largest clones.

Healthy HIV-negative adults with no recently reported acute infections or vaccinations were included as donors. Every donor was a Caucasian adult living in Nashville, Tennessee, USA. CD4+ T cells were enriched by magnetic negative selection; naive cells were then positively selected on CD45RA, and the negative fraction formed the memory subset. Blood was collected by leukapheresis, and PBMCs were isolated by Ficoll-Histopaque density gradient centrifugation and then cryopreserved in liquid nitrogen vapor phase. Analytical flow cytometry was used to check the purity and quantity of each magnetically sorted T cell population. Genomic DNA was isolated from every sorted fraction and measured by UV absorbance on a Nanodrop 2000c. The investigation overall reported the following: Sampling was restricted to blood, and TCR repertoires in tissues likely differ from the TCR repertoires found in blood. The small number of donors limited the genetic and exposure-history diversity represented. Even with the large sequencing depth, rarefaction of the sorted-subset datasets indicated that sequencing was incomplete. Pairwise subsampling indicated that sequencing depth was expected to affect the degree of clonotype sharing among donors. Sharing across several donors was observed for approximately 5% of naive CD4, 3% to 3.5% of naive CD8, 2% to 2.5% of memory CD4, and around 0.42% of memory CD8 clonotypes. Compared with non-shared clonotypes, the clonotypes found in all four sorted-subset donors had higher generation probabilities. Larger estimated clonotype richness was generally found for naive subsets than for memory subsets.

About this clone itself: The target of this receptor is not known. There are no base qualities to consult, and no much larger clone falls within one base.

The cysteine opens and the phenylalanine closes a CDR3 of 15 amino acids. The kept DNA is CDR3 alone, 45 bases in frame from the first base. The germline V gene provides CDR1 MNHEY and CDR2 SVGAGI. Trimming removed 7 bases from V and 5 bases from J; the gene matches leave 12 bases unexplained. The sequence links TRBV6-5 to TRBJ2-7, with 9 junctional bases fitting TRBD1. Sequenced: naive CD4+ T cells sorted from blood. This sample's cell subset or site label indicates: CD45RA+ positively selected. This receptor was identified in a man between 18 and 35 years old in good health. Here is the DNA: TGTGCCAGCATCCCCTACGGACAGGGGATGAACGAGCAGTACTTC. It codes for CASIPYGQGMNEQYF.